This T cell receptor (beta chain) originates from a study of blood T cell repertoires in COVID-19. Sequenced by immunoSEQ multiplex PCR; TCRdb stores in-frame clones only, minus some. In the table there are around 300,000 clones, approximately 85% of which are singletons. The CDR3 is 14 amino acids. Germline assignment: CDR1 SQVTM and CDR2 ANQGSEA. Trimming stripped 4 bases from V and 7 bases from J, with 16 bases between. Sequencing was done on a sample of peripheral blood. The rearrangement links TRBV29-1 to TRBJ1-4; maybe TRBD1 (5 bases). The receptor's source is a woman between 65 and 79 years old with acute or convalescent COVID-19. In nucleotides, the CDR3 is TGCAGCGTTGCAGAGGTGGGGGGAAGTGAAAAACTGTTTTTT. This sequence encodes CSVAEVGGSEKLFF.